The subject of this entry is one T cell receptor beta chain. Its target is not known. These data are taken from a study of shared clonotypes between healthy human individuals. Findings and caveats of the study: On the whole, naive subsets had larger estimated richness than memory subsets had.

The ends were cut back, 1 base at V and 2 bases at J, with 12 bases in the middle. The V gene's germline CDR1 is LNHDA and CDR2 SQIVND (reference sequence). The CDR3 has 15 amino acids. Profiling relied on immunoSEQ multiplex PCR, and the TCRdb table lists in-frame clones only, not all of them. The sample has about 2,500,000 clones; roughly 92% are singletons. This clonotype was sampled from a man aged 18-30 years in good health. Source material: naive CD4+ T cells sorted from blood. Subset here: CD45RA+ positively selected. The chain employs TRBV19 and TRBJ2-7; maybe TRBD2 (6 bases). Here the CDR3 DNA reads TGTGCCAGTAGTATAGCTAGCGCGAGAACCTACGAGCAGTACTTC. Protein product: CASSIASARTYEQYF.